Shown below are 17 T cell receptor beta chains from a single sample sequenced in a study of cytomegalovirus exposure and HLA in healthy donors. 13 Jbeta primers and 60 Vbeta primers were used for the PCR. Measured with immunoSEQ multiplex PCR; TCRdb has only the in-frame clones, and not every one. The data hold 95,000 to 150,000 clones, with 77% observed a single time. Sequencing used PBMCs. The receptors were sampled from a woman aged 40 to 50 in good health and CMV-seropositive.

The chain couples TRBV7-2 to TRBJ2-2; no definite D call. This CDR3 comprises 14 residues. Trimming took off 3 bases at V and 4 bases at J, with 9 bases between the two ends. Per the germline V gene, CDR1 is SGHTA and CDR2 is FQGNSA. CDR3 DNA: TGTGCCAGCAGCTTGAACGGAGCCACCGGGGAGCTGTTTTTT. Protein sequence: CASSLNGATGELFF.

V is TRBV28 and J is TRBJ2-1; D remains ambiguous. Germline values: CDR1 MDHEN, CDR2 SYDVKM. This CDR3 region has 11 residues. V dropped 6 bases and J dropped 13 bases, with 13 bases sitting between them. The CDR3, as DNA: TGTGCCAGCAGGTCCCCTATCTCTCAGTTCTTC. This codes for CASRSPISQFF.

The rearrangement joins TRBV2 to TRBJ2-7; 9 positions agree with TRBD2. The CDR3 has 17 residues. CDR1 is SNHLY, CDR2 FYNNEI, per germline. V trimming: 2 bases; J trimming: 5 bases; junction bases outside the gene matches: 13. The CDR3 nucleotides are TGTGCCAGCAGTGAACAACTCAGGCGGGAGGGCCAAAACGAGCAGTACTTC. This translates into CASSEQLRREGQNEQYF.

V is TRBV30 and J is TRBJ2-7, with 10 bases aligning to TRBD1. V shed 8 bases and J 0 bases; nucleotides not matched to a gene: 10. CDR3 length equals 15 residues. The V gene's germline CDR1 is GTSNPN and CDR2 SVGIG (reference sequence). CDR3 sequence: CARRDRGLYSYEQYF. The CDR3 coding sequence is TGTGCCCGCCGGGACAGGGGCCTTTACTCCTACGAGCAGTACTTC.

This rearrangement joins TRBV30 to TRBJ2-1; 8 bases align to TRBD2. The CDR3 sequence is 13 residues long. V shed 1 base, J shed 6 bases, and the junction held 2 bases outside the gene matches. Germline loops: CDR1 GTSNPN, CDR2 SVGIG (reference sequence). The CDR3 bases are TGTGCCTGGAGTGCGGGAGGGATCAATGAGCAGTTCTTC. It yields the protein CAWSAGGINEQFF.

This clone has only one observation. The chain employs TRBV14 and TRBJ2-7; 10 bases map to TRBD2. The CDR3 covers 14 residues. The germline CDR1 and CDR2 sequences are SGHDN and FVKESK. The ends lost 1 base at V and 7 bases at J; junction bases unmatched: 4. CDR3 residues: CASSQVGTSDEQYF. The CDR3 nucleotides are TGTGCCAGCAGCCAAGTGGGGACTAGCGATGAGCAGTACTTC.

The chain combines TRBV9 with TRBJ2-2, with D unresolved. Trimming took off 3 bases at V and 1 base at J, with 7 bases between the two ends. Germline values: CDR1 SGDLS, CDR2 YYNGEE. CDR3 size: 14 residues. The CDR3 region has the DNA TGTGCCAGCAGCGCCGCAGTGAACACCGGGGAGCTGTTTTTT. It yields the protein CASSAAVNTGELFF.

The genes are TRBV2 and TRBJ1-4, with TRBD1 matching over 7 bases. J lost 2 bases, V lost 6 bases, and 6 bases had no gene match. Germline values: CDR1 SNHLY, CDR2 FYNNEI. The CDR3 spans 15 residues. CDR3 residues: CASRVRQGTNEKLFF. In DNA, the CDR3 is TGTGCCAGCAGGGTCCGACAGGGTACTAATGAAAAACTGTTTTTT.

The gene calls are TRBV7-3 and TRBJ1-3; a weak D match, TRBD1 (6 bases). Trimming removed 4 bases from V and 8 bases from J, with 18 bases in between. CDR1 and CDR2 from the germline V gene are SGHTA and FQGTGA. This CDR3 contains 15 residues. CDR3 sequence: CASSSTGTRRDTIYF. The CDR3 DNA sequence: TGTGCCAGCAGCTCCACCGGGACACGGAGAGACACCATATATTTT.

The chain uses TRBV9 and TRBJ2-7, with a weak D call TRBD2 (6 bases). CDR3 length equals 15 residues. The V gene's germline CDR1 is SGDLS and CDR2 YYNGEE. V lost 4 bases and J 6 bases, leaving 20 bases between the germline ends. CDR3 region: CASSPHSGLPSEQYF. The CDR3 nucleotides are TGTGCCAGCAGCCCGCACTCGGGACTCCCCTCCGAGCAGTACTTC.

V is TRBV27 and J is TRBJ2-5, with 8 bases aligning to TRBD1. CDR3 size: 16 residues. CDR1 and CDR2 from the germline V gene are MNHEY and SMNVEV (reference sequence). V trimming: 3 bases; J trimming: 4 bases; junction bases outside the gene matches: 10. The CDR3 spells CASSLHGTGGGETQYF. In nucleotides, the CDR3 is TGTGCCAGCAGTTTGCACGGGACAGGAGGAGGAGAGACCCAGTACTTC.

The chain carries TRBV10-3 and TRBJ2-7, with TRBD2 matching over 9 bases. Germline V gene lookup returns CDR1 ENHRY and CDR2 SYGVKD. Trimming cost V 0 bases and J 4 bases; bases outside gene matches: 1. CDR3 length equals 14 residues. CDR3 nucleotide sequence: TGTGCCATCAGTGAGTCTAGCGGGAGATACGAGCAGTACTTC. The encoded protein is CAISESSGRYEQYF.

The chain combines TRBV11-2 with TRBJ2-1, with 7 bases lining up with TRBD2. Germline CDR1 and CDR2: SGHAT and FQNNGV. V gave up 2 bases and J gave up 3 bases; unmatched junction bases: 7. The CDR3 totals 16 residues. The CDR3 protein is CASSLSAGNYYNEQFF. The CDR3 coding sequence is TGTGCCAGCAGCTTATCAGCGGGAAACTACTACAATGAGCAGTTCTTC.

The chain combines TRBV5-1 with TRBJ2-3; D unresolved. This CDR3 is built from 15 residues. Germline V gene lookup returns CDR1 SGHRS and CDR2 YFSETQ. The V end lost 0 bases, the J end lost 1 base, and 9 bases lay between the germline ends. For the CDR3, the DNA is TGCGCCAGCAGCTTGGAGGTAGCCCGCACAGATACGCAGTATTTT. This codes for CASSLEVARTDTQYF.

J is TRBJ2-3 and V is TRBV5-4; no reliable D call. Deletions cut 1 base from V and 4 bases from J, with 10 bases between. CDR1 SGHNT and CDR2 YYREEE come from the germline V gene (reference sequence). The CDR3 runs 14 residues. The CDR3 coding sequence is TGTGCCAGCAGCTTGTTTCTCAGGCCAGATACGCAGTATTTT. It codes for CASSLFLRPDTQYF.

This clone occurred a few times. This chain links TRBV28 with TRBJ1-2, with D unresolved. This CDR3 has 12 residues. Germline CDR1 is MDHEN and CDR2 is SYDVKM. The ends were cut back, 7 bases at V and 7 bases at J, with 13 bases in the middle. CDR3 sequence: CASTKTRFGYTF. As DNA, the CDR3 is TGTGCCAGCACCAAAACCAGGTTTGGCTACACCTTC.

This chain links TRBV7-8 with TRBJ2-2, with a tentative D call TRBD2 (5 bases). The CDR3 runs 16 residues. The germline V gene has CDR1 SGHVS and CDR2 FQNEAQ. Trimming removed 7 bases at V and 3 bases at J, with 18 bases between. CDR3 in amino acids: CASTLLRGPDTGELFF. The CDR3 DNA follows: TGTGCCAGCACCTTGTTAAGAGGGCCTGACACCGGGGAGCTGTTTTTT.